This T cell receptor beta chain appears in the sequencing data of a study of blood T cell repertoires in COVID-19. The table came from immunoSEQ multiplex PCR; TCRdb's copy has only in-frame clones and leaves some out. The sample lists some 150,000 clones, around 78% occurring once. The clonotype was recovered from a woman aged 45-65 years who had recovered from COVID-19. The sequenced material came from PBMCs or T cells enriched from blood (not recorded which).

The CDR3 sequence is CASSRPQGDILSGANVLTF. CDR3 DNA sequence: TGTGCCAGCAGCCGTCCCCAGGGGGACATTCTCTCTGGGGCCAACGTCCTGACTTTC. This chain links TRBV11-2 with TRBJ2-6, with 7 bases fitting TRBD1. Germline values: CDR1 SGHAT, CDR2 FQNNGV. CDR3 size: 19 residues. Trimming took 5 bases from V and 0 from J; bases not matched to a gene: 13.